One sample yielded the 30 T cell receptor beta chains listed below, sequenced in a study of response to subunit inactivated influenza vaccine. From the RT-PCR reads, TCRdb called clonotypes with MiXCR, one entry per CDR3 protein. The sample comprises about 160,000 distinct CDR3 sequences, under 13% of which are singletons, and about an eighth rests with the top ten. The source material was non-naive T cells sorted from PBMCs, sampled 40 to 50 days after vaccination. These TCRs come from a middle-aged man who received an inactivated influenza vaccine.

In its sample, this clonotype was seen many times. The gene calls are TRBV4-1 and TRBJ2-7; TRBD1 might be the D (5 bases). Trimming left V 0 bases short and J 1 base short, with 10 bases between. The CDR3 has 15 residues. The germline CDR1 and CDR2 sequences are MGHRA and YSYEKL. CDR3 nucleotides: TGCGCCAGCAGCCAAGAAGGCAGGGCGTCCTACGAGCAGTACTTC. It translates to CASSQEGRASYEQYF.

The chain carries TRBV29-1 and TRBJ2-1; 13 bases agree with TRBD2. CDR3 length equals 14 residues. Trimming at V came to 5 bases and at J to 9 bases, leaving 7 bases not matched to a gene. CDR1 is SQVTM and CDR2 is ANQGSEA in the germline V gene. The CDR3 loop is CSVQLAGGRGEQFF. CDR3 nucleotide sequence: TGCAGCGTTCAACTAGCGGGGGGGCGGGGTGAGCAGTTCTTC.

In its sample, this clonotype was seen a few times. The chain combines TRBV7-9 with TRBJ2-1, with TRBD1 matching over 7 bases. The CDR3 covers 16 residues. Germline V gene lookup returns CDR1 SEHNR and CDR2 FQNEAQ (reference sequence). V lost 4 bases, J lost 4 bases, and 10 bases stayed unmatched. CDR3 in DNA: TGTGCCAGCAGCTCACCGGGACAGAGTATTTACAATGAGCAGTTCTTC. As protein: CASSSPGQSIYNEQFF.

In its sample, this clonotype was seen a few times. V usage is TRBV4-2 and J usage is TRBJ1-5; no clear D. This CDR3 spans 15 amino acids. Germline CDR1 is LGHNA and CDR2 is YNFKEQ. Trimming shortened V by 1 base and J by 3 bases, and 10 bases separated the two germline ends. The CDR3 loop reads CASSQVSVTNQPQHF. The CDR3 nucleotides read TGTGCCAGCAGCCAAGTTTCAGTCACCAATCAGCCCCAGCATTTT.

This clonotype came up a few times. V gene TRBV6-2 or TRBV6-3 combines with J gene TRBJ1-6, with TRBD1 matching 10 bases. Germline lookup yields CDR1 MNHEY and CDR2 SVGEGT. The CDR3 consists of 16 residues. The J segment lost 8 bases and the V segment lost 6 bases, leaving 10 bases of the junction unmatched. For the CDR3, the DNA is TGTGCCAGCAGCCTCACTCGGGACAGGGGCGATTCACCCCTCCACTTT. It encodes CASSLTRDRGDSPLHF.

The rearrangement links TRBV7-2 to TRBJ2-1; 11 nucleotides align to TRBD2. The CDR3 runs to 13 residues. Per germline, CDR1 SGHTA and CDR2 FQGNSA. V lost 5 bases, J lost 15 bases, and 9 bases stayed unmatched. The CDR3 sequence is CASSLGTSGGMFF. DNA of the CDR3: TGTGCCAGCAGCCTGGGGACTAGCGGAGGGATGTTCTTC.

The rearrangement uses TRBV25-1 and TRBJ1-2; D ambiguous. V lost 10 bases and J 5 bases, leaving 17 bases between the germline ends. This CDR3 region has 13 residues. Germline CDR1 and CDR2: MGHDK and SYGVNS. The CDR3 is CATLGVVPYGYTF. In DNA, the CDR3 is TGTGCCACCCTTGGAGTGGTGCCTTATGGCTACACCTTC.

This clonotype was found many times. The chain employs TRBV12-3 or TRBV12-4 and TRBJ2-1, with 11 positions matching TRBD2. The ends lost 8 bases at V and 9 bases at J; junction bases unmatched: 15. CDR3 length: 16 amino acids. CDR3 sequence: CASGSWGLAGGTEQFF. CDR3 DNA sequence: TGTGCCAGCGGGAGTTGGGGGCTAGCGGGAGGTACTGAGCAGTTCTTC.

At least ten counts were recorded for this clonotype. The rearrangement uses TRBV29-1 and TRBJ2-7; D possibly matches TRBD1 or TRBD2 (5 bases each). The germline gives CDR1 SQVTM, CDR2 ANQGSEA. Trimming pared 3 bases from V and 2 bases from J, leaving 8 bases between. The CDR3 runs to 12 residues. CDR3 bases: TGCAGCGTTGAGGGGGATACCTACGAGCAGTACTTC. Translation: CSVEGDTYEQYF.

The CDR3 spells CASSLNLLRPERNTIYF. The CDR3 DNA is TGTGCCAGCAGCTTAAACCTCCTTAGACCCGAGAGAAACACCATATATTTT. The chain recombines TRBV7-2 with TRBJ1-3; D not certain. This CDR3 region has 17 residues. CDR1 is SGHTA and CDR2 is FQGNSA in the germline V gene. The V and J ends lost 2 bases and 5 bases respectively, with 19 bases between them.

This clonotype was picked up a small number of times. J is TRBJ1-2 and V is TRBV6-1, with a tentative D call TRBD1 (5 bases). Trimming pared 7 bases from V and 4 bases from J, leaving 19 bases between. There are 15 residues in the CDR3. Germline V gene sequence: CDR1 MNHNS, CDR2 SASEGT. In DNA, the CDR3 is TGTGCCAGCACCCCAAGACAGACAAGGGGCTATGGCTACACCTTC. The encoded protein is CASTPRQTRGYGYTF.

CDR3: CSARDTIRDRDNEEQYF. The CDR3 nucleotides are TGCAGTGCTAGAGATACTATTCGGGACAGGGATAACGAGGAGCAGTACTTC. The chain employs TRBV20-1 and TRBJ2-7; 9 nucleotides align to TRBD1. J lost 7 bases, V lost 0 bases, and 16 bases had no gene match. Germline loops: CDR1 DFQATT, CDR2 SNEGSKA (reference sequence). The CDR3 consists of 17 residues.

This chain connects TRBV29-1 to TRBJ2-7; TRBD1 matches 11 bases. Unmatched junction bases numbered 11, after V lost 2 bases and J lost 2 bases. Germline loops: CDR1 SQVTM, CDR2 ANQGSEA. This CDR3 region has 17 residues. DNA of the CDR3: TGCAGCGTTGAACTCCGGGACAGGGGGGGTCTCGCCTACGAGCAGTACTTC. Translation: CSVELRDRGGLAYEQYF.

This clonotype was detected a few times. The chain combines TRBV12-3 or TRBV12-4 with TRBJ2-5, with 11 bases matching TRBD2. The CDR3 spans 15 residues. J gave up 7 bases and V 7 bases, and 11 bases lay outside the gene matches. CDR3 nucleotides: TGTGCCAGCACCCTCACTAGCGGGAGTACTGGGACCCAGTACTTC. It specifies CASTLTSGSTGTQYF.

The chain has TRBV11-3 and TRBJ2-3; 10 bases agree with TRBD2. The CDR3 has 15 residues. Germline-derived CDR1 and CDR2 are SGHNT and YENEEA. V lost 5 bases, J lost 6 bases, and 8 bases stayed unmatched. CDR3 region: CASSNSGGPRDTQYF. Here the CDR3 DNA reads TGTGCCAGCAGCAATAGCGGGGGGCCAAGGGATACGCAGTATTTT.

This clonotype showed up just a few times. V gene TRBV5-6 combines with J gene TRBJ2-1; 10 bases line up with TRBD2. Trimming removed 1 base from V and 3 bases from J; junction bases left unmatched: 7. Germline V gene lookup returns CDR1 SGHDT and CDR2 YYEEEE. There are 17 residues in the CDR3. This chain's CDR3 is CASSLQLAGFLYNEQFF. CDR3 DNA: TGTGCCAGCAGCTTGCAACTAGCGGGATTCCTCTACAATGAGCAGTTCTTC.

The J gene is TRBJ1-3, the V gene TRBV18; 8 bases map to TRBD1. Germline V lookup: CDR1 KGHSH, CDR2 LQKENI. The CDR3 totals 16 residues. V lost 5 bases and J lost 0; bases outside the gene matches: 6. The CDR3 DNA follows: TGTGCCAGCTCAAGGGGACAGGCGAGCTCTGGAAACACCATATATTTT. As protein: CASSRGQASSGNTIYF.

This clonotype appeared a few times. This chain uses TRBV7-6 with TRBJ2-3; no clear D gene. The V end was cut by 7 bases, the J end by 5 bases, with 10 bases between. The CDR3 covers 12 residues. CDR1 and CDR2 (germline): SGHVS, FNYEAQ. CDR3 sequence (DNA): TGTGCCAGCACCAATATTGGAGATACGCAGTATTTT. Residues: CASTNIGDTQYF.

This clonotype was found many times. This sequence joins TRBV27 and TRBJ2-7, with D maybe TRBD1 (6 bases). From germline, CDR1 is MNHEY and CDR2 SMNVEV (reference sequence). The CDR3 runs to 15 residues. The V end lost 2 bases, the J end lost 1 base, and 12 bases lay between the germline ends. The CDR3 sequence: CASSLRSGESYEQYF. The CDR3 DNA reads as TGTGCCAGCAGTTTACGTTCAGGGGAATCCTACGAGCAGTACTTC.

This clonotype was observed a few times. The CDR3 here is CSAQTGGSNQPQHF. The CDR3 DNA follows: TGCAGTGCTCAGACAGGGGGGAGCAATCAGCCCCAGCATTTT. The genes are TRBV20-1 and TRBJ1-5, with 9 positions matching TRBD1. Losses at the gene ends were 5 bases for V and 1 base for J; bases not matched to a gene: 3. The V gene's germline CDR1 is DFQATT and CDR2 SNEGSKA (reference sequence). This CDR3 contains 14 residues.

The chain joins TRBV27 to TRBJ2-7; the D is unclear. The CDR3 consists of 15 residues. The V gene lost 2 bases and the J gene lost 3 bases, with 14 bases spanning the gap. Per the germline V gene, CDR1 is MNHEY and CDR2 is SMNVEV (reference sequence). The CDR3 coding sequence is TGTGCCAGCAGTTTAGTGGGTCTCGCCTACTACGAGCAGTACTTC. Its translation: CASSLVGLAYYEQYF.

The CDR3 reads CASSLSSPGFPFRRYEQYF. In DNA, the CDR3 is TGTGCCAGCAGCTTAAGTTCGCCAGGGTTTCCTTTTCGTCGCTACGAGCAGTACTTC. This chain connects TRBV11-1 to TRBJ2-7, with D possibly matching TRBD1 (5 bases). Trimming shortened V by 2 bases and J by 3 bases, and 26 bases separated the two germline ends. Germline V gene sequence: CDR1 SGHAT, CDR2 FQDESV (reference sequence). The CDR3 extends over 19 amino acids.

This clonotype was detected ten times or more. The V gene is TRBV29-1, the J gene TRBJ2-1, with 7 nucleotides matching TRBD2. CDR3 length: 17 amino acids. Germline CDR1 SQVTM, CDR2 ANQGSEA. With 0 bases clipped from V and 4 bases from J, the junction kept 12 bases outside the gene matches. The CDR3, as DNA: TGCAGCGTTGAAGAGCTCAAAACTAGCGCCTATTACAATGAGCAGTTCTTC. It translates to CSVEELKTSAYYNEQFF.

This clonotype was recorded a few times. The chain couples TRBV20-1 to TRBJ2-2; 7 positions match TRBD1. V gave up 1 base and J gave up 4 bases; unmatched junction bases: 3. CDR1 and CDR2 (germline): DFQATT, SNEGSKA (reference sequence). This CDR3 region has 14 residues. The chain's CDR3 is CSARVGQSTGELFF. The CDR3 coding sequence is TGCAGTGCTAGAGTGGGACAGTCCACCGGGGAGCTGTTTTTT.

This clonotype appeared a few times. The chain couples TRBV4-2 to TRBJ1-1, with 8 bases identical to TRBD1. After removal of 0 bases from V and 5 bases from J, the junction contained 5 bases not matched to a gene. CDR1 is LGHNA and CDR2 is YNFKEQ in the germline V gene. CDR3 length equals 15 residues. CDR3 in DNA: TGTGCCAGCAGCCAAGATACAGGGGGTGGAACTGAAGCTTTCTTT. Translated, it gives CASSQDTGGGTEAFF.

This clonotype has just a few counts. This chain uses TRBV20-1 with TRBJ2-2; 8 nucleotides line up with TRBD2. This CDR3 has 14 amino acids. CDR1 DFQATT and CDR2 SNEGSKA come from the germline V gene (reference sequence). The V gene end was trimmed by 3 bases and the J gene end by 1 base; junction bases not matched to a gene: 1. The CDR3 is CSARSGGNTGELFF. The DNA for the CDR3 is TGCAGTGCTAGGAGCGGGGGGAACACCGGGGAGCTGTTTTTT.

This clonotype has a count of ten or more. The chain couples TRBV12-3 or TRBV12-4 to TRBJ2-6, with 9 bases lining up with TRBD2. V was pared by 4 bases and J by 4 bases, with 2 bases of the junction left unmatched. The CDR3 contains 15 residues. CDR3 protein: CASSSGLAGANVLTF. CDR3 coding DNA: TGTGCCAGCAGTTCGGGACTAGCCGGGGCCAACGTCCTGACTTTC.

Many counts were recorded for this clonotype. The chain employs TRBV5-5 and TRBJ2-1; a weak D match, TRBD2 (5 bases). Deletions cut 2 bases from V and 7 bases from J, with 13 bases between. This CDR3 spans 14 amino acids. CDR1 and CDR2 (germline): SGHKS, YYEKEE (reference sequence). The CDR3 DNA follows: TGTGCCAGCAGCTTCGAACTAGTACGGAATGAGCAGTTCTTC. Protein sequence: CASSFELVRNEQFF. The whole variable domain, filled in from reference TRBV5-5 and TRBJ2-1, reads DAGVTQSPTHLIKTRGQQVTLRCSPISGHKSVSWYQQVLGQGPQFIFQYYEKEERGRGNFPDRFSARQFPNYSSELNVNALLLGDSALYLCASSFELVRNEQFFGPGTRLTVL.

The rearrangement joins TRBV25-1 to TRBJ1-2; D remains ambiguous. Germline values: CDR1 MGHDK, CDR2 SYGVNS. The CDR3 spans 11 residues. Trimming removed 5 bases from V and 7 bases from J, with 8 bases in between. The CDR3 spells CASSHGSGYTF. The CDR3, as DNA: TGTGCCAGCAGTCACGGGTCTGGCTACACCTTC.

This clonotype was observed many times. The CDR3: CASSPRWGAEETQYF. CDR3 sequence (DNA): TGTGCCAGCAGCCCCCGTTGGGGGGCGGAAGAGACCCAGTACTTC. The chain is built from TRBV7-9 and TRBJ2-5, with D perhaps matching TRBD1 or TRBD2 (6 bases each). Germline assignment: CDR1 SEHNR and CDR2 FQNEAQ (reference sequence). This CDR3 contains 15 residues. V was pared by 5 bases and J by 3 bases, with 16 bases between. The variable domain in full, with the rest retrieved from reference TRBV7-9 and TRBJ2-5, is DTGVSQNPRHKITKRGQNVTFRCDPISEHNRLYWYRQTLGQGPEFLTYFQNEAQLEKSRLLSDRFSAERPKGSFSTLEIQRTEQGDSAMYLCASSPRWGAEETQYFGPGTRLLVL.